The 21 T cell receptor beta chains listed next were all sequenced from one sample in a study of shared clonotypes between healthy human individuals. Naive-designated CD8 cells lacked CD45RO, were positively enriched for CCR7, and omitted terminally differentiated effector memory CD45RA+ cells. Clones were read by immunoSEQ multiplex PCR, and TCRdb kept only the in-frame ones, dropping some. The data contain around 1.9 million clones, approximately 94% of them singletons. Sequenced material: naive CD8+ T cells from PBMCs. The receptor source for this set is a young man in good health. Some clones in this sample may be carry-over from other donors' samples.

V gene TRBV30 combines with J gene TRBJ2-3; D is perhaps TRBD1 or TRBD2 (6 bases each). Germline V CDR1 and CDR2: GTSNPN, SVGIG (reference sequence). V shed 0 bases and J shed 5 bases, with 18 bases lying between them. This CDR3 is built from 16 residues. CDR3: CAWSVRRAGVGDTQYF. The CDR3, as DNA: TGTGCCTGGAGTGTAAGGAGGGCAGGGGTCGGAGATACGCAGTATTTT.

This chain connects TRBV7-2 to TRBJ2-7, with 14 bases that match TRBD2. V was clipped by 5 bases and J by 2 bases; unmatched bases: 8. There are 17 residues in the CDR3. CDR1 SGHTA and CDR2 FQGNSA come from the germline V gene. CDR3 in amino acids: CASSPGTSGSRPYEQYF. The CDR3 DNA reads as TGTGCCAGCAGCCCAGGGACTAGCGGGAGTAGGCCCTACGAGCAGTACTTC.

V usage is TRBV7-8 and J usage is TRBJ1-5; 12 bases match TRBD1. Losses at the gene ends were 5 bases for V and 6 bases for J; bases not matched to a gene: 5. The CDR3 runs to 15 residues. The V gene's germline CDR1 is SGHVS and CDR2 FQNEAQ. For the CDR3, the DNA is TGTGCCAGCAGCCCGGGGACAGGGGGCCTTCAGCCCCAGCATTTT. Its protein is CASSPGTGGLQPQHF. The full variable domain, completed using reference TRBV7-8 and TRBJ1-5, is GAGVSQSPRYKVAKRGQDVALRCDPISGHVSLFWYQQALGQGPEFLTYFQNEAQLDKSGLPSDRFFAERPEGSVSTLKIQRTQQEDSAVYLCASSPGTGGLQPQHFGDGTRLSIL.

CDR3 sequence: CASSLYGGSSYEQYF. In DNA form, the CDR3 reads TGTGCCAGCAGTTTGTATGGCGGGAGCTCCTACGAGCAGTACTTC. This chain joins TRBV28 and TRBJ2-7, with 7 bases aligning to TRBD2. This CDR3 is built from 15 residues. Trimming at V came to 3 bases and at J to 0 bases, leaving 5 bases not matched to a gene. Germline V gene lookup returns CDR1 MDHEN and CDR2 SYDVKM.

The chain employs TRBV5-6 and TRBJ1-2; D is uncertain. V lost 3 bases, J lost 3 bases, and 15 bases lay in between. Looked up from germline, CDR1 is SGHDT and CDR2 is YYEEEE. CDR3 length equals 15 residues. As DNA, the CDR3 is TGTGCCAGCAGCTCCCCGAGGGAGGGAGACTATGGCTACACCTTC. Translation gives CASSSPREGDYGYTF.

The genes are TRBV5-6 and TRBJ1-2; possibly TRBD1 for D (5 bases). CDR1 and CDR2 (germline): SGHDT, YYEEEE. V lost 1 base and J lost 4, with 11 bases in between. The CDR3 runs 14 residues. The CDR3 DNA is TGTGCCAGCAGCTTGTTAAGAGGGACCTATGGCTACACCTTC. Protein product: CASSLLRGTYGYTF.

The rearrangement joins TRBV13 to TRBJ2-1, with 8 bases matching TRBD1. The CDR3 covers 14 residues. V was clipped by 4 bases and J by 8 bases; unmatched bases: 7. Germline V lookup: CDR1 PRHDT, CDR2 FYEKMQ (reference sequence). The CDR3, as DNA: TGTGCCAGCAGCTCCAGACAGGGGTGGGATGAGCAGTTCTTC. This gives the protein CASSSRQGWDEQFF.

The CDR3 is CASSVAGKAPINIQYF. In nucleotides, the CDR3 is TGTGCCAGCAGCGTAGCTGGGAAGGCCCCGATAAACATTCAGTACTTC. The chain links TRBV9 to TRBJ2-4; D is undetermined. The CDR3 is made up of 16 amino acids. Germline CDR1 SGDLS, CDR2 YYNGEE. V lost 0 bases to trimming and J lost 6 bases, with 16 bases between them.

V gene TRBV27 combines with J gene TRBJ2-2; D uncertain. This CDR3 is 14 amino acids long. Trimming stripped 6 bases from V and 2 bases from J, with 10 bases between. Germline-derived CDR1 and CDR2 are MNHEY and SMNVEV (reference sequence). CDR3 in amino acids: CASSGWRNTGELFF. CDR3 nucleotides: TGTGCCAGCAGCGGGTGGAGAAACACCGGGGAGCTGTTTTTT.

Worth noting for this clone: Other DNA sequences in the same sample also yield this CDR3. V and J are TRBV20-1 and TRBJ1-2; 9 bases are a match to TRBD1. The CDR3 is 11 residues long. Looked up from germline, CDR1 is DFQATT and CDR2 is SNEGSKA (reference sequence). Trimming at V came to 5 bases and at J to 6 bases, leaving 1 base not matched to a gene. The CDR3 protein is CSARTGDGYTF. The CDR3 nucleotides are TGCAGTGCTCGGACAGGGGATGGCTACACCTTC.

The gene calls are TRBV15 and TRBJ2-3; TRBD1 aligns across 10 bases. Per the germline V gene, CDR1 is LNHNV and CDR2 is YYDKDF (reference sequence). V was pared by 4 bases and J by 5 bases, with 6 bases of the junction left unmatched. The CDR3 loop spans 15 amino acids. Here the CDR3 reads CATSTGTGVGDTQYF. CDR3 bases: TGTGCCACCAGCACCGGGACAGGGGTTGGAGATACGCAGTATTTT.

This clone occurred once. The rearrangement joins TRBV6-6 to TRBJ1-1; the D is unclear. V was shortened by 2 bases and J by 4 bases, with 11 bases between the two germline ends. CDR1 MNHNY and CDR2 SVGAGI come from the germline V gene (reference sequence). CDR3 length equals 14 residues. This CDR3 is CASSYMVDSTEAFF. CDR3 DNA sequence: TGTGCCAGCAGTTACATGGTGGATAGCACTGAAGCTTTCTTT.

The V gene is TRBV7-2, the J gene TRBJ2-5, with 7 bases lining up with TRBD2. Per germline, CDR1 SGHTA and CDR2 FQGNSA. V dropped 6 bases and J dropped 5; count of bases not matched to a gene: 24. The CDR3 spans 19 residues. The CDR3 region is CASSISMRRASGARETQYF. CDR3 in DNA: TGTGCCAGCAGTATATCAATGCGCCGGGCTAGCGGAGCCCGCGAGACCCAGTACTTC.

The CDR3 protein is CASSYSRQGAANEQFF. Here the CDR3 DNA reads TGTGCCAGCAGTTACTCGAGACAGGGGGCAGCCAATGAGCAGTTCTTC. This chain uses TRBV6-5 with TRBJ2-1; 10 nucleotides match TRBD1. V lost 0 bases to trimming and J lost 6 bases; unmatched junction nucleotides: 5. Germline V gene sequence: CDR1 MNHEY, CDR2 SVGAGI. This CDR3 is 16 amino acids long.

CDR3 coding DNA: TGTGCCAGCAGTAAAGCCCCGGGACAGGGGTCTTTCTTT. It is translated as CASSKAPGQGSFF. The rearrangement links TRBV28 to TRBJ1-1; the match to TRBD1 covers 10 bases. The CDR3 runs to 13 residues. V dropped 5 bases and J dropped 12; count of bases not matched to a gene: 9. The germline CDR1 and CDR2 sequences are MDHEN and SYDVKM.

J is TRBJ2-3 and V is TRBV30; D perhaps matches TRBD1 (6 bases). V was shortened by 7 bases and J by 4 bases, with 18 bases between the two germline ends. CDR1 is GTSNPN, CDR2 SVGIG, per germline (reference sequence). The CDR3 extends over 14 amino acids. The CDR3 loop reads CASEQGFWADTQYF. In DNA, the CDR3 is TGTGCCTCAGAACAGGGTTTCTGGGCAGATACGCAGTATTTT.

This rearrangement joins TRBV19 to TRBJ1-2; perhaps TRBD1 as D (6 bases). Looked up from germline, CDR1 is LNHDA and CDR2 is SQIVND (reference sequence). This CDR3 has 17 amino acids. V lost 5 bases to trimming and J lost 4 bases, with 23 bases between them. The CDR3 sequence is CASSLSGTTRQLYGYTF. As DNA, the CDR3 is TGTGCCAGTAGTCTAAGCGGGACAACTAGGCAACTCTATGGCTACACCTTC. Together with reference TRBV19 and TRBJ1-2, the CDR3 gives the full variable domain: DGGITQSPKYLFRKEGQNVTLSCEQNLNHDAMYWYRQDPGQGLRLIYYSQIVNDFQKGDIAEGYSVSREKKESFPLTVTSAQKNPTAFYLCASSLSGTTRQLYGYTFGSGTRLTVV.

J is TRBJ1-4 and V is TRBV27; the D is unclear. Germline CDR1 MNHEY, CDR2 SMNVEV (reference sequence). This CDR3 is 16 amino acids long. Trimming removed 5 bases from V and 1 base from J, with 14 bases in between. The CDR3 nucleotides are TGTGCCAGCAGTGGCTCGCTTACGGGAACTAATGAAAAACTGTTTTTT. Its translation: CASSGSLTGTNEKLFF.

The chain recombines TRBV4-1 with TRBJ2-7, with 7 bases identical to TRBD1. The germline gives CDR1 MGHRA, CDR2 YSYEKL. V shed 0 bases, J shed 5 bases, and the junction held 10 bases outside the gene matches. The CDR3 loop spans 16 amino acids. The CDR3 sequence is CASSQEPGTGANEQYF. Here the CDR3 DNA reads TGCGCCAGCAGCCAAGAACCTGGAACAGGGGCGAACGAGCAGTACTTC.

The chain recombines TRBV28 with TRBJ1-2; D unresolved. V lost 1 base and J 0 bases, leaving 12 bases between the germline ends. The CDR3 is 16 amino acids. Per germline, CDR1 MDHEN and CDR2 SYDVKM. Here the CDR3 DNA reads TGTGCCAGCAGTTTATCCCGAGACGGGGCTAACTATGGCTACACCTTC. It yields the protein CASSLSRDGANYGYTF.

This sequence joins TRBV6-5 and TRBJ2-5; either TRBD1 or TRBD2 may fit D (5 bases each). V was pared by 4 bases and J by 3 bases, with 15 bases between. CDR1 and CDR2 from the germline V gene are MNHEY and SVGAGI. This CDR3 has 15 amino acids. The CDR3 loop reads CASSSVSGTKETQYF. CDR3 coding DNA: TGTGCCAGCAGTTCGGTCTCCGGGACCAAAGAGACCCAGTACTTC.